Below, 15 T cell receptor beta chains from the same sample are listed, as sequenced in a study of T cells in Graves' hyperthyroidism and ophthalmopathy. What was amplified from RNA transcripts were TCR beta CDR3 regions. First-round RT-PCR with HTBI primers amplified the TCR CDR3 region. TCRdb reanalysed the multiplex PCR reads using MiXCR and keeps one entry per CDR3 protein. Of approximately 600,000 distinct CDR3 sequences listed, 16% are singletons. Material for sequencing was blood. The receptors stem from a woman in her twenties or thirties with Graves' hyperthyroidism.

The rearrangement joins TRBV4-1 to TRBJ2-7; D is perhaps TRBD1 (5 bases). CDR3 length equals 14 residues. Trimming cost V 0 bases and J 3 bases, with 9 bases left between them. The V gene's germline CDR1 is MGHRA and CDR2 YSYEKL. For the CDR3, the DNA is TGCGCCAGCAGCCAAGATGGGGCTGGCTACGAGCAGTACTTC. Residues: CASSQDGAGYEQYF.

In its sample, this clonotype was seen a few times. The chain carries TRBV20-1 and TRBJ1-4; TRBD1 matches at 12 bases. V shed 4 bases and J 13 bases; nucleotides not matched to a gene: 13. The CDR3 spans 15 residues. Germline V gene data show CDR1 as DFQATT and CDR2 as SNEGSKA (reference sequence). Here the CDR3 reads CSANLRDRGRAGLFF. In DNA form, the CDR3 reads TGCAGTGCTAATCTCCGGGACAGGGGGCGAGCAGGACTGTTTTTT.

In its sample, this clonotype was seen a few times. The rearrangement uses TRBV9 and TRBJ1-6; no definite D call. Trimming left V 0 bases short and J 0 bases short, with 10 bases between. CDR3 length: 17 amino acids. CDR1 is SGDLS and CDR2 is YYNGEE in the germline V gene. CDR3 amino acids: CASSVGSTDSYNSPLHF. The CDR3 DNA reads TGTGCCAGCAGCGTAGGATCGACCGACTCCTATAATTCACCCCTCCACTTT.

This clonotype was recorded many times. The genes are TRBV28 and TRBJ2-7, with D perhaps TRBD2 (5 bases). The V end lost 5 bases, the J end lost 0 bases, and 14 bases lay between the germline ends. The germline CDR1 and CDR2 sequences are MDHEN and SYDVKM. The CDR3 contains 15 residues. The CDR3 DNA reads as TGTGCCAGCAGTCCAACAGCGGAACTCTCCTACGAGCAGTACTTC. Translated, it gives CASSPTAELSYEQYF.

This clonotype was found many times. The V gene is TRBV5-1, the J gene TRBJ2-7; D might be TRBD2 (5 bases). In germline, CDR1 is SGHRS, CDR2 YFSETQ. The CDR3 is 17 residues long. Between the trimmed V and J ends, which lost 3 bases and 4 bases, there was a span of 23 bases. CDR3 DNA: TGCGCCAGCAGCTCAAAGTTCCCGGGATCGGCCCTTTACGAGCAGTACTTC. Its protein product is CASSSKFPGSALYEQYF.

This clonotype was observed at least ten times. The chain uses TRBV20-1 and TRBJ2-5; a possible D gene is TRBD1 (6 bases). The CDR3 spans 17 residues. V gave up 3 bases and J gave up 1 base, with 21 bases separating them. CDR1 is DFQATT, CDR2 SNEGSKA, per germline (reference sequence). CDR3 nucleotide sequence: TGCAGTGCTAGCCCCCCCCTGCGGACAGTACTCCAAGAGACCCAGTACTTC. As protein: CSASPPLRTVLQETQYF.

The J gene is TRBJ1-2, the V gene TRBV5-4; D remains ambiguous. CDR1 and CDR2 (germline): SGHNT, YYREEE (reference sequence). This CDR3 has 13 residues. Trimming took 0 bases from V and 7 from J, leaving 10 bases between them. The CDR3 protein is CASSLVSESGYTF. CDR3 DNA sequence: TGTGCCAGCAGCTTGGTGTCAGAGAGTGGCTACACCTTC.

This clonotype has at least ten counts. The V gene is TRBV7-9, the J gene TRBJ1-2; D possibly corresponds to TRBD1 (5 bases). CDR1 and CDR2 (germline): SEHNR, FQNEAQ (reference sequence). The ends were cut back, 6 bases at V and 4 bases at J, with 12 bases in the middle. The CDR3 loop spans 13 amino acids. The CDR3 loop reads CASSYPRAYGYTF. CDR3 DNA: TGTGCCAGCAGTTACCCCAGGGCCTATGGCTACACCTTC.

This clonotype showed up just a few times. V and J are TRBV20-1 and TRBJ2-5; 7 positions agree with TRBD2. The germline gives CDR1 DFQATT, CDR2 SNEGSKA (reference sequence). The J segment lost 1 base and the V segment lost 3 bases, leaving 2 bases of the junction unmatched. The CDR3 loop spans 13 amino acids. CDR3 protein: CSASGGGQETQYF. The CDR3 region has the DNA TGCAGTGCTAGTGGGGGGGGCCAAGAGACCCAGTACTTC.

The chain recombines TRBV7-2 with TRBJ2-3; 8 bases map to TRBD2. J lost 2 bases, V lost 6 bases, and 4 bases had no gene match. From germline, CDR1 is SGHTA and CDR2 FQGNSA. CDR3 length: 14 amino acids. DNA for the CDR3: TGTGCCAGCAGTCCGGGAGGGCCCACAGATACGCAGTATTTT. Protein sequence: CASSPGGPTDTQYF.

There are a few counts of this clonotype. The chain recombines TRBV29-1 with TRBJ2-2, with a possible D match to TRBD1 (6 bases). The CDR3 loop spans 13 amino acids. Trimming removed 1 base from V and 7 bases from J, with 10 bases in between. In germline, CDR1 is SQVTM, CDR2 ANQGSEA. The CDR3 loop is CSVEGVRGGELFF. The CDR3 DNA reads as TGCAGCGTTGAAGGAGTCAGGGGCGGGGAGCTGTTTTTT.

At least ten counts were recorded for this clonotype. The rearrangement joins TRBV6-1 to TRBJ1-1, with TRBD1 matching over 7 bases. Losses at the gene ends were 5 bases for V and 4 bases for J; bases not matched to a gene: 7. Germline CDR1 and CDR2: MNHNS and SASEGT. The CDR3 covers 14 residues. CDR3: CASSPLTGSTEAFF. The CDR3 DNA reads as TGTGCCAGCAGTCCCTTGACAGGGAGCACTGAAGCTTTCTTT.

This clonotype was seen at least ten times. The gene calls are TRBV30 and TRBJ2-1; D ambiguous. The CDR3 extends over 12 amino acids. V was clipped by 5 bases and J by 4 bases, with 9 bases between them. Germline loops: CDR1 GTSNPN, CDR2 SVGIG (reference sequence). The CDR3 loop is CAWRLIYNEQFF. The CDR3 coding sequence is TGTGCCTGGCGACTTATATACAATGAGCAGTTCTTC. Together with reference TRBV30 and TRBJ2-1, the CDR3 gives the full variable domain: SQTIHQWPATLVQPVGSPLSLECTVEGTSNPNLYWYRQAAGRGLQLLFYSVGIGQISSEVPQNLSASRPQDRQFILSSKKLLLSDSGFYLCAWRLIYNEQFFGPGTRLTVL.

This clonotype has ten or more counts. This chain joins TRBV7-2 and TRBJ2-3; D perhaps matches TRBD1 (5 bases). Germline lookup yields CDR1 SGHTA and CDR2 FQGNSA. This CDR3 has 17 residues. V was clipped by 6 bases and J by 2 bases, with 21 bases between them. The CDR3 region has the DNA TGTGCCAGCAGTAAATATCGGTATCAGGGCTCCACAGATACGCAGTATTTT. The encoded protein is CASSKYRYQGSTDTQYF.

Only a few counts were recorded for this clonotype. The chain combines TRBV20-1 with TRBJ2-3; D could derive from TRBD1 or TRBD2 (5 bases each). Per the germline V gene, CDR1 is DFQATT and CDR2 is SNEGSKA (reference sequence). The CDR3 totals 14 residues. V was cut by 2 bases and J by 9 bases, with 18 bases left in between. The CDR3 here is CSARRPGTERTQYF. The CDR3 coding sequence is TGCAGTGCTAGACGACCGGGGACGGAGCGGACGCAGTATTTT.